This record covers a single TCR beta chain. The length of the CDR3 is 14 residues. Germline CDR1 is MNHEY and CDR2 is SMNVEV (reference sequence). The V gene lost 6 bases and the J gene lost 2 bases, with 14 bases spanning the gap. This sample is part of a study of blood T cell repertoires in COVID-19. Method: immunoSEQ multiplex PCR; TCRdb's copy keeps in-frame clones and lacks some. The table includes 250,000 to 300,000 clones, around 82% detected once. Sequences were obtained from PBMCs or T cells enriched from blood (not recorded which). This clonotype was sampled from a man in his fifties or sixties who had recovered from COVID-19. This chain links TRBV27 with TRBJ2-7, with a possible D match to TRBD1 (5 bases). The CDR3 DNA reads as TGTGCCAGCAGCCGAGACAGTTGGACCTACGAGCAGTACTTC. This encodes CASSRDSWTYEQYF.